This T cell receptor beta chain emerged from a study of T cell clones after liver transplantation. At the level of the study: As an antigen-independent comparator, third-party-reactive TCRbeta sequences came from pre-transplant mixed lymphocyte reactions. Three of the eight recipients were HCV-positive; the rest had non-autoimmune, non-viral transplant indications. Overall study findings and caveats: Graft donor-reactive T cells may have migrated into the graft rather than being deleted. Post-transplant, graft-donor-reactive CD4 TCRbeta sequences in blood dropped significantly in 5 of 8 subjects.

Germline V gene sequence: CDR1 MNHEY, CDR2 SVGAGI. This CDR3 region has 15 residues. Trimming removed 2 bases at V and 8 bases at J, with 18 bases between. For this clone: Its antigen is as yet unknown.

The assay was immunoSEQ multiplex PCR, and TCRdb's table has in-frame clones only and misses some. The repertoire holds around 76,000 clones, with 80% as singletons. V gene TRBV6-5 combines with J gene TRBJ1-2; the D gene is possibly TRBD1 (6 bases). The clonotype comes from a human patient who received a liver transplant. These T cells may partly come from the graft donor. Source: CD4+ T cells from blood, taken 12 months after liver transplant. The CDR3 nucleotides read TGTGCCAGCAGTTACGAGACAGGTGGCAATCGGGGCTACACCTTC. It translates to CASSYETGGNRGYTF.